A selection of T cell receptor beta chains follows, all from one sample in a study of Graves' ophthalmopathy and Graves' hyperthyroidism. TCRdb re-called the multiplex PCR reads with MiXCR, one entry per CDR3 protein. The sample has around 1.1 million distinct CDR3 sequences, about 38% seen once; the top ten hold around 10%. Source material: peripheral blood or thyroid tissue (not recorded which). All receptors come from an adult man with Graves' hyperthyroidism. The CDR3 runs from the conserved cysteine through the conserved F or W. The D gene is left open where the match is weak. Not every row has a clone size; where given, it reads once, few, many or a size class.

v_call	j_call	d_call	clone_size	cdr3_aa	cdr3_nt
TRBV20-1	TRBJ2-2	TRBD1	NA	CSATTGGTGELFF	TGCAGTGCTACCACAGGGGGAACCGGGGAGCTGTTTTTT
TRBV10-3	TRBJ1-2	TRBD1	few	CAISEFTGGRSYTF	TGTGCCATCAGTGAGTTTACAGGGGGTAGGAGCTACACCTTC
TRBV6-5	TRBJ2-5	NA	NA	CASSPVRTAQETQYF	TGTGCCAGCAGTCCCGTTAGGACAGCCCAAGAGACCCAGTACTTC
TRBV7-2	TRBJ1-2	NA	NA	CASSPTGPAGLRF	TGTGCCAGCAGCCCGACAGGCCCCGCAGGATTACGTTTC
TRBV29-1	TRBJ2-7	TRBD1	many	CSVEYRDRAYEQYF	TGCAGCGTCGAGTACCGGGACAGGGCCTACGAGCAGTACTTC
TRBV20-1	TRBJ1-1	TRBD1	NA	CSARSTGGYTEAFF	TGCAGTGCTAGATCAACAGGGGGGTACACTGAAGCTTTCTTT
TRBV10-2	TRBJ2-7	TRBD2	NA	CASSAGLVEHYEQYF	TGCGCCAGCAGTGCCGGACTAGTGGAACACTACGAGCAGTACTTC
TRBV5-1	TRBJ2-7	NA	many	CASSLAAPEDYEQYF	TGCGCCAGCAGCTTGGCGGCGCCAGAGGACTACGAGCAGTACTTC
TRBV6-6	TRBJ1-2	NA	NA	CASSEREWSQGDGYTF	TGTGCCAGCAGTGAAAGGGAATGGTCCCAAGGGGATGGCTACACCTTC
TRBV29-1	TRBJ2-7	NA	NA	CSVDRDFEQYF	TGCAGCGTCGACAGAGATTTCGAGCAGTACTTC
TRBV7-2	TRBJ2-7	NA	NA	CASSQVFAQGLYEQYF	TGCGCCAGCAGTCAAGTATTCGCACAGGGTCTCTACGAGCAGTACTTC
TRBV5-1	TRBJ2-2	NA	many	CASRPRDTTGELFF	TGCGCCAGCAGGCCTCGGGACACCACCGGGGAGCTGTTTTTT
TRBV29-1	TRBJ1-1	TRBD1	many	CSTTGVNEAFF	TGCAGCACCACAGGGGTAAATGAAGCTTTCTTT
TRBV7-2	TRBJ2-7	NA	NA	CASSLAGSTTYEQYF	TGTGCCAGCAGCTTAGCGGGGTCGACTACCTACGAGCAGTACTTC
TRBV19	TRBJ1-1	NA	few	CASNEVFTNTEAFF	TGTGCCAGTAACGAGGTTTTTACGAACACTGAAGCTTTCTTT
TRBV5-1	TRBJ2-5	TRBD1	many	CASSLDTGQIQETQYF	TGCGCCAGCAGCTTGGACACGGGACAGATACAAGAGACCCAGTACTTC
TRBV25-1	TRBJ2-7	NA	NA	CACSASTGEQYF	NA
TRBV7-9	TRBJ2-7	TRBD1	many	CASSSINRGQDEQYF	TGTGCCAGCAGCTCTATAAACAGGGGGCAAGACGAGCAGTACTTC
TRBV7-9	TRBJ1-2	TRBD1	NA	CASSPGGQRRQYGYTF	TGTGCCAGCAGCCCTGGGGGACAGCGGAGACAATATGGCTACACCTTC
TRBV6-2/TRBV6-3	TRBJ1-6	TRBD1	few	CASSPERPDRGRTLHF	TGTGCCAGCAGTCCCGAGCGACCGGACAGGGGCCGGACCCTCCACTTT
TRBV18	TRBJ2-7	NA	NA	CASSPPGSAGASYEQYF	TGTGCCAGCTCACCCCCCGGCTCAGCGGGTGCTTCCTACGAGCAGTACTTC
TRBV20-1	TRBJ2-7	NA	many	CSARVPPGPTYEQYF	TGCAGTGCTAGGGTTCCCCCGGGCCCGACCTACGAGCAGTACTTC